These T cell receptor beta chains were read from a single sample in a study of T cell responses to AZD1222 COVID-19 vaccine. The protocol was immunoSEQ multiplex PCR, while the TCRdb copy is restricted to in-frame clones and leaves out a portion. Of just over 65,000 clones listed, roughly 87% are singletons. The sequences come from peripheral blood, collected on day 0 of AZD1222 vaccination. These receptors were obtained from an adult in good health. Both conserved end residues are part of each CDR3. The D gene is left open where the match is weak. For some rows the clone size is stated as once, few or many, or as a class when expanded; others skip it.

TRBV27	many	TRBJ2-7	.	TGTGCCAGCAGTTATGAGCCCTCCTACGAGCAGTACTTC	CASSYEPSYEQYF
TRBV7-9	.	TRBJ2-3	.	TGTGCCAGCAGCGCCCTCCCAGATACGCAGTATTTT	CASSALPDTQYF
TRBV7-2	.	TRBJ1-1	.	TGTGCCAGCAGTCGCGACAGGAGCACTGAAGCTTTCTTT	CASSRDRSTEAFF
TRBV29-1	.	TRBJ1-1	.	TGCAGCGTCCTGGGGGGGAACACTGAAGCTTTCTTT	CSVLGGNTEAFF
TRBV7-6	.	TRBJ2-1	TRBD2	TGTGCCAGCAGTCAAAACGGCCTAGCGGTAATTCACAATGAGCAGTTCTTC	CASSQNGLAVIHNEQFF
TRBV5-4	.	TRBJ2-4	.	TGTGCCAGCAGCATCGACAGGTGGGACATTCAGTACTTC	CASSIDRWDIQYF
TRBV9	.	TRBJ2-6	.	TGTGCCAGCAGCTGGGGGCAGGGTCCATCCTGGCCTGGGGCCAACGTCCTGACTTTC	CASSWGQGPSWPGANVLTF
TRBV29-1	.	TRBJ1-1	.	TGCAGCGTCGCCAGCATGAACACTGAAGCTTTCTTT	CSVASMNTEAFF
TRBV24-1	.	TRBJ2-3	TRBD2	TGTGCCACCAGTGATGGCGGGACTAGCGGGGGGGCTAGCACAGATACGCAGTATTTT	CATSDGGTSGGASTDTQYF
TRBV3-1/TRBV3-2	.	TRBJ2-1	.	TGTGCCAGCAGCCAAGTCTACAATGAGCAGTTCTTC	CASSQVYNEQFF
TRBV30	once	TRBJ1-3	.	TGTGCCTGGAGTATCGTGTCTGGAAACACCATATATTTT	CAWSIVSGNTIYF
TRBV2	.	TRBJ2-7	TRBD2	TGTGCCAGCAGGGGACTAGCGAACTCCTACGAGCAGTACTTC	CASRGLANSYEQYF
TRBV11-2	once	TRBJ1-4	.	TGTGCCAGCAGCTTAGAGAGGGTTTGGGCAACTAATGAAAAACTGTTTTTT	CASSLERVWATNEKLFF
TRBV28	.	TRBJ1-1	.	TGTGCCAGCAACTCCCCTCGGGACACAACCGGGGTTGCTGAAGCTTTCTTT	CASNSPRDTTGVAEAFF
TRBV6-6	.	TRBJ2-1	.	TGTGCCAGCACCCCCGATGGAGCCACAAATGAGCAGTTCTTC	CASTPDGATNEQFF
TRBV10-3	.	TRBJ2-3	TRBD2	TGTGCCATAAGACTAGCGGGGACGCAAGATACGCAGTATTTT	CAIRLAGTQDTQYF
TRBV4-3	once	TRBJ2-2	.	TGCGCCAGCAGCCGGGACCGGGCGGTCACCGGGGAGCTGTTTTTT	CASSRDRAVTGELFF
TRBV11-3	.	TRBJ1-4	.	TGTGCCAGCAGCCCCCGGGTAGGGGCGAATGAAAAACTGTTTTTT	CASSPRVGANEKLFF
TRBV6-5	.	TRBJ2-7	.	TGTGCCAGCAGTTACTCACTGGGGACTCGGTGGGAGCAGTACTTC	CASSYSLGTRWEQYF
TRBV7-6	.	TRBJ2-5	TRBD2	TGTGCCAGCAGCGCACTAGCGACGGAGACCCAGTACTTC	CASSALATETQYF
TRBV4-3	.	TRBJ1-4	TRBD1	TGCGCCAGCATTCCAAAGGGACAGGGACCTCCAGGGTGTGAGGAACTGTTTTTT	CASIPKGQGPPGCEELFF
TRBV12-3/TRBV12-4	.	TRBJ1-1	TRBD1	TGTGCCAGCAGTTCTCAGGGGGCGATTGAAGCTTTCTTT	CASSSQGAIEAFF
TRBV3-1/TRBV3-2	.	TRBJ1-1	.	TGTGCCAGCAGCCAAGTAGGCGGAACTGAAGCTTTCTTT	CASSQVGGTEAFF